This T cell receptor (beta chain) appears in the sequencing data of a study of OX40 agonist ivuxolimab in advanced cancers. Across the whole study: Prior anti-PD-1, anti-PD-L1 or anti-CTLA-4 therapy was allowed; more than 30% had some.

As regards this clone: Its matching antigen is unknown.

Clones were sequenced by immunoSEQ multiplex PCR, and TCRdb holds only the in-frame ones, with some missing. The table lists roughly 93,000 clones, less than 85% of them singletons. Findings and limits, study-wide: Researchers report that CD8+ T cells had, on average, more expanded clones than CD4+. Among the least clonally expanded were partial responders at 0.1-3.0 mg/kg. The CD4+ and CD8+ T cells in the blood had expanded clonally by week 6 at 0.1 to 3.0 mg/kg.

V dropped 5 bases and J dropped 0; count of bases not matched to a gene: 5. CDR3 size: 15 residues. Germline CDR1 SGHTA, CDR2 FQGNSA. The J gene is TRBJ1-2, the V gene TRBV7-2, with TRBD1 matching over 8 bases. Here the sequenced sample was CD4+ or CD8+ T cells sorted from blood, taken in a trial of the OX40 agonist ivuxolimab. This sequence originates from an adult with an advanced solid tumor such as melanoma, head and neck, liver or kidney cancer. The CDR3 coding sequence is TGTGCCAGCAGCCCACGGACAGGGTCTAACTATGGCTACACCTTC. This codes for CASSPRTGSNYGYTF.